These 5 T cell receptor beta chains originate from one sample sequenced in a study of T-cell memory formation after mild COVID-19. TCRdb independently ran MiXCR on the 5' RACE reads; one entry per CDR3 protein. The table has 55,000 to 80,000 distinct CDR3 sequences, roughly 9.9% seen once. Sequenced: PBMCs or a T cell subset sorted from them (not recorded which). The receptors stem from a man aged 18 to 30 who had mild COVID-19 (a few samples of this study predate the infection). Cell type and time point are not known.

V gene TRBV29-1 combines with J gene TRBJ2-1, with a tentative D call TRBD2 (5 bases). Trimming cost V 2 bases and J 7 bases, with 15 bases left between them. The CDR3 runs 14 residues. Germline assignment: CDR1 SQVTM and CDR2 ANQGSEA. CDR3 nucleotides: TGCAGCGTTGAAATGTGGGCAGGAGGAAATGAGCAGTTCTTC. The encoded protein is CSVEMWAGGNEQFF.

This clonotype has more than one count but fewer than ten. This chain uses TRBV4-3 with TRBJ2-2; possible D gene TRBD2, 5 bases. Trimming left V 6 bases short and J 3 bases short, with 5 bases between. Germline CDR1 and CDR2: LGHNA and YSLEER. This CDR3 is built from 12 residues. CDR3 DNA sequence: TGCGCCAGCAGGGACTACACCGGGGAGCTGTTTTTT. It is translated as CASRDYTGELFF.

In its sample, this clonotype was seen many times. The J gene is TRBJ1-1, the V gene TRBV6-2 or TRBV6-3; no definite D call. V was clipped by 0 bases and J by 5 bases, with 7 bases between them. In germline, CDR1 is MNHEY, CDR2 SVGEGT. The CDR3 contains 13 residues. The CDR3 loop reads CASSYSTRTEAFF. CDR3 in DNA: TGTGCCAGCAGTTACTCGACCAGGACTGAAGCTTTCTTT.

This clonotype was counted between two and nine times. This chain connects TRBV7-2 to TRBJ1-2; no firm D call. Germline-derived CDR1 and CDR2 are SGHTA and FQGNSA. The ends were cut back, 3 bases at V and 4 bases at J, with 9 bases in the middle. The CDR3 has 13 residues. The CDR3 spells CASSFPGSYGYTF. For the CDR3, the DNA is TGTGCCAGCAGCTTCCCGGGAAGCTATGGCTACACCTTC.

This clonotype occurred many times. The chain is built from TRBV7-9 and TRBJ2-1; 7 bases line up with TRBD1. The CDR3 extends over 15 amino acids. CDR1 is SEHNR and CDR2 is FQNEAQ in the germline V gene (reference sequence). The J segment lost 9 bases and the V segment lost 4 bases, leaving 12 bases of the junction unmatched. The DNA of the CDR3 is TGTGCCAGCAGCTCCTTAGCCGGGACAGTATCTGAGCAGTTCTTC. Amino acid sequence: CASSSLAGTVSEQFF.